This T cell receptor beta chain derives from a study of blood T cell repertoires in COVID-19. Study at large: T cells, B-cell-depleted T cells, or PBMCs provided the cDNA or gDNA that served as material.

This clone showed up just once. The repertoire was sequenced with immunoSEQ multiplex PCR; TCRdb's copy has only in-frame clones and lacks some. Found here are approximately 100,000 clones, about 75% of them singletons; the top ten hold about 5.9%. The CDR3 has 15 residues. The ends lost 5 bases at V and 6 bases at J; junction bases unmatched: 10. Germline V gene lookup returns CDR1 MNHEY and CDR2 SMNVEV (reference sequence). Sequencing input: peripheral blood. The V call is TRBV27, the J call TRBJ2-5, with 9 bases lining up with TRBD2. The sequence derives from an elderly man with acute or convalescent COVID-19. As DNA, the CDR3 is TGTGCCAGCAGTCCGCTAGGTAGCGGGAGCCAGACCCAGTACTTC. Translating it yields CASSPLGSGSQTQYF.